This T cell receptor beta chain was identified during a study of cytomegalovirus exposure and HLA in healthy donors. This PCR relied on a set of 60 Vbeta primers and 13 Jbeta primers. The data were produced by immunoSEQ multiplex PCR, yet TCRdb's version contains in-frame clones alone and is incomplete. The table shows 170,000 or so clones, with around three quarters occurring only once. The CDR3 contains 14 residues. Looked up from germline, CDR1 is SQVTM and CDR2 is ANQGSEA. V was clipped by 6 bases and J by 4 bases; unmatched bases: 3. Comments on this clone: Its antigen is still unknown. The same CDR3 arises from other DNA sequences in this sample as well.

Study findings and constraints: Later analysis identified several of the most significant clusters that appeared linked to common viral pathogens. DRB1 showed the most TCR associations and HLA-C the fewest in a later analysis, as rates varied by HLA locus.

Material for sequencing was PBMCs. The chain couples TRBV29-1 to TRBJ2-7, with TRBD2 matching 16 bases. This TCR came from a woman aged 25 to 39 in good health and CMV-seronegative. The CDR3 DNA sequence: TGCAGCGTGGAGGGACTAGCGGGAGGGTACGAGCAGTACTTC. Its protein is CSVEGLAGGYEQYF.